This T cell receptor beta chain stems from a study of T cells in Graves' hyperthyroidism and ophthalmopathy (dated by TCRdb to between 2018 and 2020). With regard to the full study: A discovery cohort of about a hundred patients, 43 with Graves' ophthalmopathy and about 60 with stable Graves' hyperthyroidism, was used to find distinguishing TCR V-J signatures. Prospective prediction of ophthalmopathy was tested in an independent validation cohort of under 20 hyperthyroidism patients and 17 patients who later progressed to ophthalmopathy. The 100 discovery patients were randomly divided into training and test sets at a 7:3 ratio. Once sampling was done, hyperthyroidism patients were given methimazole at a starting dose of 30 mg daily, whereas ophthalmopathy patients were given high-dose intravenous methylprednisolone. According to the paper, TCR Vbeta CDR3 sequencing was carried out on 135 peripheral blood samples, which came from around 43 ophthalmopathy, 75 or so hyperthyroidism and some 17 progressor patients. The study also compared thyroid tissue and blood T-cell repertoires from more than 5 Graves' hyperthyroidism patients. The paper's findings and limits, for the study overall: In validation, the model predicted progression to ophthalmopathy with 55% to 71% sensitivity and 72% to 85% specificity, a median of about six months before onset. In cross-validation, a model built on a 13 V-J signature told ophthalmopathy apart from stable hyperthyroidism with roughly 87% sensitivity and approximately 84% specificity, and in testing the same model reached 80%/75%. Sample size was not statistically predetermined, and investigators were not blinded to group allocation. Blood samples also contained most of the expanded thyroid clonotypes (frequency above 0.001), which suggests that blood repertoires may reflect thyroid immune responses.

TCR beta CDR3 regions were amplified from RNA transcripts. The TCR CDR3 was subjected to a first round of RT-PCR using the HTBI primer set and the Qiagen OneStep RT-PCR kit. Libraries were constructed in a second round of multiplex PCR, after which size selection and purification were carried out. Libraries were sequenced paired-end with 100 bp reads on an Illumina HiSeq2000. The authors processed their data as follows. SOAPnuke was used to process the raw data, removing reads that contained adapters or uncalled bases, had a mean Phred below 15, or lacked an exact match to the constant primer or identifier. High-quality paired reads were merged with COPE v1.2.5, and unique nucleotide sequences were defined as clonotypes. MiTCR v1.1 was used to align clonotypes to the IMGT TRBV, TRBD and TRBJ reference segments. The analysis was restricted to V-J combinations with a frequency above 0.0001, which together covered 99% to 99.2% of the repertoires. A TCS score was defined as the ratio between F50 (clonal expansion) and ExV (chaos), using BLOSUM62-based TCRdist between CDR3 peptides within each V-J. Welch's t-statistics and random forest reduced 500 to 650 V-J features to roughly 13, which were used in a naive Bayes classifier (R e1071). Thyroid-blood repertoire similarity was quantified with the Morisita-Horn index. The public reads were quality trimmed at Q25 with fastp and then assembled into clones with MiXCR by TCRdb, keeping productive beta chains. Every distinct CDR3 protein forms one entry, paired with its most common genes and DNA. TCRdb's processing, not the authors' own work, is the source of the V and J calls. The sample table records roughly 570,000 distinct CDR3 sequences; about half of these occur just once. The ten largest clonotypes hold around 20% of the sample.

On this clonotype itself: Its specific antigen is unknown. It has no much larger one-base neighbor in the sample; base qualities were not kept.

V is cut by 0 bases and J by 5 bases, and the space between the germline ends is 16 bases. The CDR3 spans 16 residues, from the cysteine through the phenylalanine. Of all the DNA, just the CDR3 is kept, 48 bases in frame from base 1. Looking up the germline V gene yields CDR1 ENHRY and CDR2 SYGVKD. The study excluded patients with uncontrolled infections, other autoimmune diseases, pregnancy or lactation. Diagnoses were based on clinical symptoms, serum thyroxine and TRAb, thyroid ultrasound and orbital computed tomography. Total RNA was extracted with Trizol reagent, and quality was checked on an Agilent 2100 Bioanalyzer.

The V and J segments used are TRBV10-3 and TRBJ1-2; a tentative D match to TRBD1 spans 5 bases. This receptor was taken from an adult woman with Graves' disease, either hyperthyroidism or ophthalmopathy (not recorded which). Sequencing input: peripheral blood or thyroid tissue (not recorded which). Read as DNA, the sequence is TGTGCCATCAGTGAGTCTCGGGGGAAGAAGATATATGGCTACACCTTC. Translated, this is CAISESRGKKIYGYTF.